This T cell receptor (beta chain) is from a study of Ad26.COV2.S vaccination and SARS-CoV-2 variants (dated by TCRdb to about 2021). As for the study more broadly: Donors in the vaccine arm were drawn from COV1001, a multicentre, randomized, double-blind, placebo-controlled phase I-IIa trial testing Ad26.COV2.S in healthy adults. Ad26.COV2.S was given intramuscularly at 5x10^10 or 1x10^11 viral particles, as a single shot or as two shots 56 days apart. Sequencing of the TCRbeta repertoire served to evaluate the specificity and breadth of SARS-CoV-2-reactive T cell receptors following Ad26.COV2.S vaccination. A total of 32 samples were included in the TCR-sequenced set, comprising 19 Ad26.COV2.S vaccine recipients, 5 placebo recipients and 8 SARS-CoV-2 convalescent individuals. Trial participants were randomized into five groups of five, in which low-dose or high-dose Ad26.COV2.S was given once or twice, or placebo was given on both occasions. Investigators did not know the trial group allocation while performing experiments and assessing outcomes. Study-level results and caveats: It was noted by the authors that total T cell responses may have been underestimated by the TCR breadth and depth analyses. Comparing responses between vaccine doses or regimens was not something the study was powered to do. Vaccine and placebo recipients had similar non-spike TCR breadth, a finding consistent with the vaccine containing only spike. After vaccination, spike-specific CD8+ and CD4+ T cell responses were reported to show substantial breadth. Ad26.COV2.S recipients had higher spike-specific TCR breadth than placebo recipients (P = 0.0014).

In regard to this clone: Its antigen has not been determined. Per-nucleotide qualities are absent, and no much larger clonotype sits a single base away.

The treatment or condition tag for this specimen amounts to: around 19 received Ad26.COV2.S at low or high dose, single or two shots; 5 received placebo; per-sample allocation not given. Repertoires of vaccine and placebo recipients were sequenced from samples collected on day 63 after the first injection. Between 29 July and 7 August 2020, Cohort 1b enrolled 20 to 30 adults aged 18-55 years at one site in Boston, USA. Ad26.COV2.S consisted of a replication-incompetent adenovirus type 26 vector by which a prefusion-stabilized SARS-CoV-2 spike protein from the original Wuhan strain was expressed. The CDR3 runs 16 residues from the cysteine to the phenylalanine. Here the CDR3 DNA is all that survives: 48 bases in frame from base 1. Trimming takes 4 bases from V and 2 bases from J, and the germline ends sit 18 bases apart. The germline V gene specifies MNHEY as CDR1 and SVGEGT as CDR2. The immunoSEQ Assay was used to sequence TCRbeta CDR3 regions. After extraction, genomic DNA underwent amplification by bias-controlled multiplex PCR, followed by high-throughput sequencing. In the source study's methods: To quantify the absolute abundance of every unique TCRbeta CDR3 region, sequences were collapsed and filtered. T cell fraction was estimated by normalizing TCRbeta template counts to usable DNA, which was measured by amplifying reference genes present in all nucleated cells. Repertoire TCRs were annotated as SARS-CoV-2-specific when V gene, CDR3 amino acid sequence and J gene were exactly matched to a known reactive TCR set. MIRA supplied the reference SARS-CoV-2 TCR set, which was filtered for enrichment in COVID-19-positive ImmuneCODE repertoires so that public or cross-reactive TCRs were removed. Based on the MIRA antigens, annotated TCRs were further analysed at the level of specific ORF or position within ORF. Breadth was defined as the number of annotated unique rearrangements divided by the total number of unique productive rearrangements, and depth was defined as the summed frequency of the annotated unique rearrangements. Two-sided Wilcoxon rank-sum tests were applied when comparing TCR breadth between groups. In TCRdb, the immuneACCESS table is reduced to in-frame sequences with V and J assigned. These tables do not hold every clone; where another copy was compared, an unresolved V gene accounts for under half, and the others remain unexplained. V and J calls plus clone size are reproduced from that table; the DNA served to infer D and trimming. The sample data list around 500,000 clones, and 70% to 90% of these were observed just once. 1.5% to 2% of the sample rests with the top ten.

This TCR was recovered from a person between 18 and 59 years old who received the Ad26.COV2.S COVID-19 vaccine or a placebo. Sequences were derived from peripheral blood, sampled in a trial of Ad26.COV2.S vaccine versus placebo. This receptor chain uses TRBV6-2 or TRBV6-3 and TRBJ2-7; TRBD1 is a possible D gene, resting on 7 matching bases. The CDR3 loop reads CASSSGRGAHTYEQYF. The DNA is as follows: TGTGCCAGCAGTTCGGGCAGGGGGGCCCATACCTACGAGCAGTACTTC.